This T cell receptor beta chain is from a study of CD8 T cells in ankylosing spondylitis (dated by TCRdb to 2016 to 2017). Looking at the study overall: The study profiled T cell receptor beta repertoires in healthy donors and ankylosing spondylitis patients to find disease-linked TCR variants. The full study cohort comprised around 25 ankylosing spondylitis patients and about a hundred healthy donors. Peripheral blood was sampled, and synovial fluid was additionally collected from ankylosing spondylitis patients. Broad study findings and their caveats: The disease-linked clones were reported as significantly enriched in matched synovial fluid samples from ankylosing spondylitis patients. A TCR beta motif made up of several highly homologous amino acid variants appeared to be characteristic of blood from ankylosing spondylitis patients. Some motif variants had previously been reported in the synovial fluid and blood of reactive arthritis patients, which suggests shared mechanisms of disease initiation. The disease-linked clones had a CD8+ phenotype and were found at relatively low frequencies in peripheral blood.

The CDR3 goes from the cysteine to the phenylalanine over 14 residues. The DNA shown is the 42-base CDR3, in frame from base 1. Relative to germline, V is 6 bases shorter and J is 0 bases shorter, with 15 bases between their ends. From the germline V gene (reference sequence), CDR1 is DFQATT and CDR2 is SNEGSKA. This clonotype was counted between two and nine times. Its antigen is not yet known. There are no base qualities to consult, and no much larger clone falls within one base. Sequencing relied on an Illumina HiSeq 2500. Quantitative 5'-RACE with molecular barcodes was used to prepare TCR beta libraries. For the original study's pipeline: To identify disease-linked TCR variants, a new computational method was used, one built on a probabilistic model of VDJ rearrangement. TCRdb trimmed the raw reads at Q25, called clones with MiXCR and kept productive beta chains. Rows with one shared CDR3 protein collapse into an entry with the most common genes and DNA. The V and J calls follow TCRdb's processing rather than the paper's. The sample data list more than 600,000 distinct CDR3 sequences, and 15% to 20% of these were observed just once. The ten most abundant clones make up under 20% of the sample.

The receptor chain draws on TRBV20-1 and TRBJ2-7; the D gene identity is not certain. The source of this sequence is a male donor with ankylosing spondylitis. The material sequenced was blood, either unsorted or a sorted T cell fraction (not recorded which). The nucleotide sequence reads TGCAGTGCCGTCTCGTCCGCCGGCTCCTACGAGCAGTACTTC. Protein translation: CSAVSSAGSYEQYF.